One T cell receptor beta chain is described in this entry. Its antigen is undetermined. This record comes from a study of T cell responses to AZD1222 COVID-19 vaccine. Study findings and constraints: Repertoires in all cases were sampled only once the peak T cell response had passed. A mostly white British donor set with more females was recruited, and clonal diversity was possibly underestimated. The study reported that nearly half of spike-specific TCRs target unmutated variant regions. Following two doses of AZD1222, Spike-specific TCR breadth and depth rose.

Looked up from germline, CDR1 is ENHRY and CDR2 is SYGVKD. J lost 6 bases, V lost 7 bases, and 2 bases had no gene match. CDR3 size: 12 residues. Produced via immunoSEQ multiplex PCR; TCRdb's table is partial and in-frame only. The sample yields just under 75,000 clones, about 78% seen once. This chain links TRBV10-3 with TRBJ2-1; the match to TRBD1 covers 8 bases. The sequence derives from an adult who received the AZD1222 COVID-19 vaccine. Material: peripheral blood, obtained 28 days after the second AZD1222 dose. The CDR3 protein is CAITGQGNEQFF. CDR3 nucleotide sequence: TGTGCCATCACTGGACAGGGCAATGAGCAGTTCTTC.